These 28 T cell receptor beta chains were all obtained from the same sample, sequenced in a study of CD8+CD57+ T cells in acquired aplastic anemia. The template used for profiling TCR beta VDJ and CDR3 was genomic DNA. A single record per CDR3 protein comes from TCRdb applying MiXCR to the reads. The sample lists about 140,000 distinct CDR3 sequences; around two fifths were seen once. Sequenced material: sorted CD4+, CD8+, or CD8+CD57+ T cells (not recorded which) from PBMCs. These receptors all come from a human donor in good health, serving as a control.

The chain recombines TRBV25-1 with TRBJ1-4; D gene unclear. Germline lookup yields CDR1 MGHDK and CDR2 SYGVNS. Trimming pared 4 bases from V and 6 bases from J, leaving 3 bases between. CDR3 size: 11 residues. Here the CDR3 reads CASSGYEKLFF. The CDR3 nucleotides read TGTGCCAGCAGTGGCTATGAAAAACTGTTTTTT.

In its sample, this clonotype was seen many times. The gene calls are TRBV5-1 and TRBJ2-5; D unresolved. Germline CDR1 is SGHRS and CDR2 is YFSETQ. With 1 base removed from V and 5 bases from J, the gap between germline ends came to 3 bases. This CDR3 contains 11 residues. CDR3 protein: CASSLSETQYF. The DNA of the CDR3 is TGCGCCAGCAGCTTGAGCGAGACCCAGTACTTC. Full variable domain (rest looked up from reference TRBV5-1 and TRBJ2-5): KAGVTQTPRYLIKTRGQQVTLSCSPISGHRSVSWYQQTPGQGLQFLFEYFSETQRNKGNFPGRFSGRQFSNSRSEMNVSTLELGDSALYLCASSLSETQYFGPGTRLLVL.

The gene calls are TRBV5-1 and TRBJ2-7; D is unresolved. V dropped 1 base and J dropped 3 bases, with 8 bases sitting between them. Germline V lookup: CDR1 SGHRS, CDR2 YFSETQ. The CDR3 covers 13 residues. The CDR3 coding sequence is TGCGCCAGCAGCTTGTCACTCAGCTACGAGCAGTACTTC. Translating gives CASSLSLSYEQYF.

This clonotype was recorded many times. The chain joins TRBV24-1 to TRBJ2-5; TRBD2 matches at 14 bases. Germline V gives CDR1 KGHDR, CDR2 SFDVKD. The CDR3 covers 16 residues. The J segment lost 5 bases and the V segment lost 5 bases, leaving 6 bases of the junction unmatched. This CDR3 reads CATSVTSGRDWETQYF. The CDR3 DNA follows: TGTGCCACCAGTGTGACTAGCGGGAGGGATTGGGAGACCCAGTACTTC.

At least ten counts were recorded for this clonotype. The genes are TRBV19 and TRBJ2-1; possible D gene TRBD2, 6 bases. This CDR3 region has 17 residues. V lost 6 bases and J lost 2, with 20 bases in between. Looked up from germline, CDR1 is LNHDA and CDR2 is SQIVND (reference sequence). This CDR3 is CASSRRVELATYNEQFF. As DNA, the CDR3 is TGTGCCAGTAGCCGCCGGGTTGAACTAGCAACCTACAATGAGCAGTTCTTC.

The genes are TRBV9 and TRBJ2-7; 11 bases match TRBD2. Germline V gene lookup returns CDR1 SGDLS and CDR2 YYNGEE. The length of the CDR3 is 19 residues. V dropped 4 bases and J dropped 2; count of bases not matched to a gene: 17. In DNA form, the CDR3 reads TGTGCCAGCAGCCTCAGTGCCGGGACTAGCGGATCCAAAGCCTACGAGCAGTACTTC. Encoded protein: CASSLSAGTSGSKAYEQYF.

The CDR3 sequence is CAWGLGSNNEQFF. CDR3 nucleotides: TGTGCCTGGGGGTTGGGGTCAAACAATGAGCAGTTCTTC. The rearrangement uses TRBV30 and TRBJ2-7, with D hard to call. The J call may be faulty, since TRBJ2-1 better matches the DNA end. CDR1 GTSNPN and CDR2 SVGIG come from the germline V gene (reference sequence). The CDR3 is 13 amino acids.

This clonotype was counted many times. CDR3 amino acids: CASIGQSFSMGYTF. In DNA form, the CDR3 reads TGTGCCAGCATAGGACAGTCGTTCTCTATGGGCTACACCTTC. This chain connects TRBV6-1 to TRBJ1-2; a possible D gene is TRBD1 (6 bases). V was trimmed by 7 bases and J by 8 bases, leaving 20 bases between them. This CDR3 is built from 14 residues. The germline CDR1 and CDR2 sequences are MNHNS and SASEGT.

This clonotype was recorded many times. The V and J genes are TRBV11-2 and TRBJ1-1; D is ambiguous. Germline CDR1 is SGHAT and CDR2 is FQNNGV. The CDR3 consists of 13 residues. V lost 5 bases, J lost 2 bases, and 9 bases lay in between. CDR3 protein: CASSVIRNTEAFF. In nucleotides, the CDR3 is TGTGCCAGCAGCGTAATTAGAAACACTGAAGCTTTCTTT.

About this clonotype: The CDR3 does not close with the conserved phenylalanine or tryptophan, likely indicating a read error. The chain carries TRBV10-3 and TRBJ2-7; D is perhaps TRBD1 or TRBD2 (5 bases each). CDR1 is ENHRY and CDR2 is SYGVKD in the germline V gene. V lost 3 bases to trimming and J lost 0 bases, with 12 bases between them. The CDR3 is 15 amino acids. CDR3 sequence (DNA): TGTGCCATCAGTGACCCCGGGACGGCCTCCTACGAGCAGTACCTC. Protein product: CAISDPGTASYEQYL.

This clonotype was picked up a small number of times. The chain has TRBV2 and TRBJ2-1, with no clear D. The V end lost 7 bases, the J end lost 7 bases, and 5 bases lay between the germline ends. This CDR3 is 10 amino acids long. Germline V gene data show CDR1 as SNHLY and CDR2 as FYNNEI. The CDR3 DNA is TGTGCCAGCACCGAGAATGAGCAGTTCTTC. It encodes CASTENEQFF.

This clonotype appeared many times. The chain is built from TRBV5-4 and TRBJ1-6, with a possible D match to TRBD1 (6 bases). V gave up 5 bases and J gave up 8 bases, with 14 bases separating them. CDR3 length: 14 amino acids. Germline V gene lookup returns CDR1 SGHNT and CDR2 YYREEE (reference sequence). CDR3 region: CASRDRGAHSPLHF. The CDR3 DNA reads as TGTGCCAGCAGAGATCGGGGGGCTCATTCACCCCTCCACTTT.

This clonotype has more than one count but fewer than ten. A much more abundant neighbour one base away suggests this may be a read error. The chain links TRBV5-1 to TRBJ2-3; either TRBD1 or TRBD2 may supply D (6 bases each). Trimming stripped 2 bases from V and 0 bases from J, with 13 bases between. The germline gives CDR1 SGHRS, CDR2 YFSETQ. The CDR3 has 16 residues. This CDR3 is CASSLQGGHSTDTQYF. The CDR3 DNA is TGCGCCAGCAGCTTACAGGGAGGACATAGCACAGATACGCAGTATTTT.

The V gene is TRBV7-9, the J gene TRBJ2-3; TRBD2 agrees at 7 bases. J was trimmed by 0 bases and V by 1 base; bases with no gene match: 7. Germline CDR1 SEHNR, CDR2 FQNEAQ (reference sequence). This CDR3 comprises 17 residues. CDR3: CASSLVHGEGSTDTQYF. The CDR3 nucleotides are TGTGCCAGCAGCTTAGTTCATGGGGAGGGAAGCACAGATACGCAGTATTTT.

This clonotype came up many times. The V and J genes are TRBV24-1 and TRBJ2-1; 9 bases align to TRBD2. V lost 0 bases, J lost 10 bases, and 9 bases stayed unmatched. Looked up from germline, CDR1 is KGHDR and CDR2 is SFDVKD. CDR3 length: 16 amino acids. The CDR3 loop is CATSDLIAGGPREQFF. The CDR3 DNA is TGTGCCACCAGTGATTTGATCGCGGGAGGGCCAAGGGAGCAGTTCTTC.

This clonotype was picked up one time. This chain joins TRBV7-6 and TRBJ1-2; no firm D call. Germline loops: CDR1 SGHVS, CDR2 FNYEAQ. Trimming left V 1 base short and J 6 bases short, with 9 bases between. The length of the CDR3 is 13 residues. CDR3 residues: CASSLVPFDGYTF. The CDR3 nucleotides read TGTGCCAGCAGCTTAGTACCCTTTGATGGCTACACCTTC.

This chain uses TRBV15 with TRBJ2-2; 8 nucleotides align to TRBD1. The CDR3 loop spans 18 amino acids. The ends lost 3 bases at V and 1 base at J; junction bases unmatched: 10. Per the germline V gene, CDR1 is LNHNV and CDR2 is YYDKDF (reference sequence). CDR3 DNA: TGTGCCACCAGCAGCCCACCCTCCGGGACAGGGAACACCGGGGAGCTGTTTTTT. The encoded protein is CATSSPPSGTGNTGELFF.

In its sample, this clonotype was seen a few times. The V gene is TRBV3-1, the J gene TRBJ1-6; no clear D gene. There are 14 residues in the CDR3. V was trimmed by 2 bases and J by 4 bases, leaving 6 bases between them. Germline CDR1 is LGHDT and CDR2 is YNNKEL (reference sequence). CDR3 coding DNA: TGTGCCAGCAGCCAAACAGAGTATAATTCACCCCTCCACTTT. This codes for CASSQTEYNSPLHF.

This clonotype was seen at least ten times. The gene calls are TRBV5-1 and TRBJ2-3; 9 bases align to TRBD1. The trim removed 7 bases at V and 5 bases at J, leaving 5 bases unmatched. There are 13 residues in the CDR3. Germline lookup yields CDR1 SGHRS and CDR2 YFSETQ. CDR3 coding DNA: TGCGCCAGCCTGGGACAGGGCGGAGATACGCAGTATTTT. It yields the protein CASLGQGGDTQYF.

This clonotype came up many times. The DNA of the CDR3 is TGTGCCAGCACCCTCCCCCGTCTACGGTCTGGGGCCAACGTCCTGACTTTC. It is translated as CASTLPRLRSGANVLTF. V usage is TRBV6-1 and J usage is TRBJ2-6; no reliable D call. V was trimmed by 7 bases and J by 1 base, leaving 17 bases between them. The CDR3 runs to 17 residues. CDR1 and CDR2 (germline): MNHNS, SASEGT.

At least ten counts were recorded for this clonotype. The gene calls are TRBV5-5 and TRBJ1-1, with D possibly being TRBD1 (5 bases). Between the trimmed V and J ends, which lost 4 bases and 11 bases, there was a span of 21 bases. Germline values: CDR1 SGHKS, CDR2 YYEKEE (reference sequence). This CDR3 is built from 14 residues. The CDR3 reads CASSPTPIEGLAFF. For the CDR3, the DNA is TGTGCCAGCAGCCCAACGCCAATTGAGGGGCTCGCTTTCTTT. The full variable domain, with the rest looked up from reference TRBV5-5 and TRBJ1-1, is DAGVTQSPTHLIKTRGQQVTLRCSPISGHKSVSWYQQVLGQGPQFIFQYYEKEERGRGNFPDRFSARQFPNYSSELNVNALLLGDSALYLCASSPTPIEGLAFFGQGTRLTVV.

This chain links TRBV10-1 with TRBJ1-1; possible D gene TRBD1, 5 bases. CDR1 is WNHNN, CDR2 SYGVQD, per germline (reference sequence). The CDR3 length is 12 residues. Trimming removed 3 bases from V and 3 bases from J, with 5 bases in between. CDR3 sequence (DNA): TGCGCCAGCAGTGAAGGGGACACTGAAGCTTTCTTT. Its protein is CASSEGDTEAFF.

The J gene is TRBJ2-1, the V gene TRBV30; 8 bases agree with TRBD2. Unmatched junction bases numbered 8, after V lost 0 bases and J lost 7 bases. The CDR3 extends over 15 amino acids. CDR1 and CDR2 from the germline V gene are GTSNPN and SVGIG (reference sequence). The CDR3 DNA follows: TGTGCCTGGAGTGTCCCCCAGCGGGGGAGGAATGAGCAGTTCTTC. It is translated as CAWSVPQRGRNEQFF.

This clonotype was counted many times. V and J are TRBV12-3 or TRBV12-4 and TRBJ2-2; D possibly uses TRBD1 or TRBD2 (5 bases each). V lost 7 bases to trimming and J lost 8 bases, with 14 bases between them. The CDR3 runs 13 residues. The DNA for the CDR3 is TGTGCCAGCACCTCAACCGAGGGGGGGGAGCTGTTTTTT. It specifies CASTSTEGGELFF.

The DNA of the CDR3 is TGTGCCACCAGCAGACCGGGACAGGGGTTCCACGAGCAGTACTTC. Its translation is CATSRPGQGFHEQYF. J is TRBJ2-7 and V is TRBV15; 10 bases fit TRBD1. V dropped 2 bases and J dropped 5; count of bases not matched to a gene: 6. The CDR3 loop spans 15 amino acids. Germline values: CDR1 LNHNV, CDR2 YYDKDF (reference sequence).

At least ten counts were recorded for this clonotype. The chain is built from TRBV6-1 and TRBJ1-2; possibly TRBD1 for D (6 bases). V lost 5 bases to trimming and J lost 3 bases, with 10 bases between them. Germline V lookup: CDR1 MNHNS, CDR2 SASEGT. This CDR3 is built from 13 residues. The chain's CDR3 is CASSRTDHYGYTF. CDR3 nucleotide sequence: TGTGCCAGCAGTCGGACAGACCACTATGGCTACACCTTC.

With regard to this clonotype: The CDR3 carries no conserved terminal phenylalanine or tryptophan, so it likely arises from a read error. The rearrangement joins TRBV24-1 to TRBJ1-1; unclear D gene. This CDR3 contains 14 residues. Germline-derived CDR1 and CDR2 are KGHDR and SFDVKD. The CDR3 bases are TGTGCCACCGGTGAAGTACGGGGGAACACTGAAGCTTTCTCT. As protein: CATGEVRGNTEAFS.

Note on this clonotype: Just one base apart from a much larger clone, this may be a read error. This chain uses TRBV5-4 with TRBJ2-3, with 11 bases fitting TRBD2. The CDR3 contains 18 residues. Trimming removed 5 bases from V and 2 bases from J; junction bases left unmatched: 13. Germline V lookup: CDR1 SGHNT, CDR2 YYREEE (reference sequence). The CDR3 DNA follows: TGTGCCAGCAGTTTTGACTATAGACTAGCGGGACCCACAGATACGCAGTATTTT. Amino acids: CASSFDYRLAGPTDTQYF.